This T cell receptor (beta chain) was sequenced in a study of cytomegalovirus exposure and HLA in healthy donors. The primer mix had 60 Vbeta and 13 Jbeta primers. TCRdb's table, derived via immunoSEQ multiplex PCR, lists solely in-frame clones and lacks some. Among 160,000 or so clones, less than 85% were seen once, and the ten largest hold about 4.4%. Germline V CDR1 and CDR2: SGHVS, FQNEAQ. This CDR3 region has 13 residues. Trimming shortened V by 1 base and J by 4 bases, and 7 bases separated the two germline ends. The V and J genes are TRBV7-8 and TRBJ1-2; D uncertain. The sequence derives from a man aged 40-49 years in good health and CMV-seronegative. Sequences were obtained from PBMCs. CDR3 nucleotide sequence: TGTGCCAGCAGCTTAGATCGCAGCTATGGCTACACCTTC. Protein product: CASSLDRSYGYTF.